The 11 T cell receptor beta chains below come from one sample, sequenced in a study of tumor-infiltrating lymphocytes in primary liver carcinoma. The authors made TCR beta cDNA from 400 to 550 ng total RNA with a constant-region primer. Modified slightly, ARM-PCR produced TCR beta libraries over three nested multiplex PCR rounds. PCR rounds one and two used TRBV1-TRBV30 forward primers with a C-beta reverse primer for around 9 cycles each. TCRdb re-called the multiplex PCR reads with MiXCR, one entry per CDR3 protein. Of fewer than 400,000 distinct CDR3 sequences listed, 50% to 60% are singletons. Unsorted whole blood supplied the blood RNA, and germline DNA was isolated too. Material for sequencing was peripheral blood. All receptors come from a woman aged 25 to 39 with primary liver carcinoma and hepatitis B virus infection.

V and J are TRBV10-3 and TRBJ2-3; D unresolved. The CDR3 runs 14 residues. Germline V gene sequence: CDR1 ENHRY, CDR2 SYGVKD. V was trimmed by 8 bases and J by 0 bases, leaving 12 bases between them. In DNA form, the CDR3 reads TGTGCCATCCGAGTGGCAGACAGCACAGATACGCAGTATTTT. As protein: CAIRVADSTDTQYF.

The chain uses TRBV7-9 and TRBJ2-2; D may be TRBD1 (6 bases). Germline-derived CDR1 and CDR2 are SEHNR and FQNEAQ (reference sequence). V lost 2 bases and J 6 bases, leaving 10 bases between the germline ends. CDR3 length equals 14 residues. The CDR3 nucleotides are TGTGCCAGCAGCTTACCCCAGGGGTCCGGGGAGCTGTTTTTT. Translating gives CASSLPQGSGELFF.

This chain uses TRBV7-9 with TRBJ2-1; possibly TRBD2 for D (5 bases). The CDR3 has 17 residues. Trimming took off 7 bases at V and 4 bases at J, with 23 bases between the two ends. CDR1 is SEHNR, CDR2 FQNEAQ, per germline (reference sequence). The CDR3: CASIIWGVANHYNEQFF. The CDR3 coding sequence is TGTGCCAGCATCATTTGGGGAGTAGCGAACCATTACAATGAGCAGTTCTTC. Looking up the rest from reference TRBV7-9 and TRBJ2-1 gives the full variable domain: DTGVSQNPRHKITKRGQNVTFRCDPISEHNRLYWYRQTLGQGPEFLTYFQNEAQLEKSRLLSDRFSAERPKGSFSTLEIQRTEQGDSAMYLCASIIWGVANHYNEQFFGPGTRLTVL.

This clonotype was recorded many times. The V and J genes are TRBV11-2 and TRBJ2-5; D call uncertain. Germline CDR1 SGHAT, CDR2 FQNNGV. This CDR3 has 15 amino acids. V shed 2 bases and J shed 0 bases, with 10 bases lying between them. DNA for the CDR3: TGTGCCAGCAGCTTATCCCCAAGGTACCAAGAGACCCAGTACTTC. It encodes CASSLSPRYQETQYF.

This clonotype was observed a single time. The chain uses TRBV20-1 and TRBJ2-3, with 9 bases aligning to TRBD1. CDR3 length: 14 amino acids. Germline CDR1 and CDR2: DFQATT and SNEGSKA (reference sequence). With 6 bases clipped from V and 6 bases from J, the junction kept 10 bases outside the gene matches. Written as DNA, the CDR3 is TGCAGTGCAAATCTACGACAGGGGGGGGATACGCAGTATTTT. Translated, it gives CSANLRQGGDTQYF.

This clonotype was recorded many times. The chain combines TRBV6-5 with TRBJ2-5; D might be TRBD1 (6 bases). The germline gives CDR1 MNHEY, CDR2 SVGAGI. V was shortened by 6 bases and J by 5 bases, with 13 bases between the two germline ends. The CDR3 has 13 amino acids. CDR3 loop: CASSPSRGETQYF. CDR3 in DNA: TGTGCCAGCAGCCCGAGTAGGGGGGAGACCCAGTACTTC.

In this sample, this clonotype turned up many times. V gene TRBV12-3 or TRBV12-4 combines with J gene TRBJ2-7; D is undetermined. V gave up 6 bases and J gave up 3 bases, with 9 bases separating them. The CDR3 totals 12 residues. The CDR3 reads CASSPSGYEQYF. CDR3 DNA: TGTGCCAGCAGCCCCTCGGGCTACGAGCAGTACTTC.

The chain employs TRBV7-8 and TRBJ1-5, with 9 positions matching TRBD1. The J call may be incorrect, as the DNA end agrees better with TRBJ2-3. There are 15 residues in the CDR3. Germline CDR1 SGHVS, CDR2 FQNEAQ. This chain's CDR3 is CASTMTGTGSRPQYF. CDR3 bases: TGTGCCAGCACCATGACCGGGACAGGGAGCCGGCCCCAGTATTTT.

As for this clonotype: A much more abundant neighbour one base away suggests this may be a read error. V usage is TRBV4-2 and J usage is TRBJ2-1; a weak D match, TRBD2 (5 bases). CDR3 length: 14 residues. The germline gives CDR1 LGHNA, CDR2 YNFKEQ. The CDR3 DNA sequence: TGTGACAGCAGCCGACAAGGAGGAGACAATGAGCAGTTCTTC. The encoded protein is CDSSRQGGDNEQFF.

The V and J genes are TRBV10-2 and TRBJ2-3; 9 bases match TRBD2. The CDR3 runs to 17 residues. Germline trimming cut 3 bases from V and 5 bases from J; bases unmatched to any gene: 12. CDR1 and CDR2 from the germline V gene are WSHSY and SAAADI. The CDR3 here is CASSESVAGDRRDTQYF. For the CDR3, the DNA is TGCGCCAGCAGTGAATCCGTAGCGGGAGATCGTAGAGATACGCAGTATTTT.

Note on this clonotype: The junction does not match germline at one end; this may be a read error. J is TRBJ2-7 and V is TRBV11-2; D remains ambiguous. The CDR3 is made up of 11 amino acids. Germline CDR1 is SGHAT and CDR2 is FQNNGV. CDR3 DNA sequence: TGTACCAGCAGCCATAACTACGAACAGTGCTTC. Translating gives CTSSHNYEQCF. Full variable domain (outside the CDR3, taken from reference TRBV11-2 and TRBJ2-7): EAGVAQSPRYKIIEKRQSVAFWCNPISGHATLYWYQQILGQGPKLLIQFQNNGVVDDSQLPKDRFSAERLKGVDSTLKIQPAKLEDSAVYLCTSSHNYEQCFGPGTRLTVT.